These 9 T cell receptor beta chains were sequenced from one sample in a study of blood T cells in healthy people across ages. Together with a sample-barcoded 5' primer, a J-beta primer mix was included in a second PCR lasting roughly 7 to 11 cycles. TCRdb ran MiXCR on the 5' RACE reads and lists one entry per CDR3 protein. The data show about 1 million distinct CDR3 sequences, around 43% seen once. Sequenced sample: blood. Receptors originate from a woman in her sixties in good health.

This chain connects TRBV6-1 to TRBJ1-4, with 8 bases that match TRBD1. CDR1 and CDR2 from the germline V gene are MNHNS and SASEGT. The CDR3 runs to 16 residues. The trim removed 6 bases at V and 3 bases at J, leaving 9 bases unmatched. Here the CDR3 DNA reads TGTGCCAGCAGACAGAGGACAGGGATCTCTAATGAAAAACTGTTTTTT. Residues: CASRQRTGISNEKLFF.

The rearrangement links TRBV9 to TRBJ2-3; TRBD2 matches at 8 bases. The CDR3 consists of 15 residues. Germline V lookup: CDR1 SGDLS, CDR2 YYNGEE. With V trimmed by 0 bases and J by 4 bases, 4 bases remained unmatched. For the CDR3, the DNA is TGTGCCAGCAGCGTAGGAACTAGCGGAGCAGATACGCAGTATTTT. Translating it yields CASSVGTSGADTQYF.

V and J are TRBV11-1 and TRBJ2-1; 9 bases agree with TRBD1. The CDR3 runs 16 residues. Germline V gene data show CDR1 as SGHAT and CDR2 as FQDESV (reference sequence). With 2 bases clipped from V and 6 bases from J, the junction kept 8 bases outside the gene matches. CDR3 protein: CASSLYRTGAVNEQFF. CDR3 sequence (DNA): TGTGCCAGCAGCTTATACCGGACAGGGGCGGTCAATGAGCAGTTCTTC.

There are a few counts of this clonotype. The chain employs TRBV3-1 and TRBJ2-7; D gene unclear. The V end lost 3 bases, the J end lost 6 bases, and 12 bases lay between the germline ends. The CDR3 is made up of 13 amino acids. The germline V gene has CDR1 LGHDT and CDR2 YNNKEL (reference sequence). For the CDR3, the DNA is TGTGCCAGCAGCCATCGTGGGGTCCTCGAGCAGTACTTC. Amino acid sequence: CASSHRGVLEQYF.

The gene calls are TRBV20-1 and TRBJ2-5, with 10 bases aligning to TRBD2. V shed 5 bases, J shed 11 bases, and the junction held 14 bases outside the gene matches. The V gene's germline CDR1 is DFQATT and CDR2 SNEGSKA (reference sequence). The length of the CDR3 is 14 residues. The CDR3 DNA sequence: TGCAGTGCTTCAACCCTAGCGGGAGTGGGGGAGCAGTACTTC. Protein sequence: CSASTLAGVGEQYF.

This clonotype was observed a single time. The V gene is TRBV27, the J gene TRBJ1-5; 10 bases align to TRBD1. Germline V gene lookup returns CDR1 MNHEY and CDR2 SMNVEV (reference sequence). V was clipped by 5 bases and J by 4 bases; unmatched bases: 11. CDR3 length: 17 residues. CDR3 DNA sequence: TGTGCCAGCAGTAGAACTGGGCGACAGGGGGCAAATCAGCCCCAGCATTTT. Translation: CASSRTGRQGANQPQHF.

In its sample, this clonotype was seen a few times. This chain connects TRBV5-1 to TRBJ2-7, with D tentatively TRBD2 (6 bases). In germline, CDR1 is SGHRS, CDR2 YFSETQ. The V and J ends lost 5 bases and 2 bases respectively, with 8 bases between them. This CDR3 has 12 residues. As DNA, the CDR3 is TGCGCCAGCAGGTCTAGCGCCTACGAGCAGTACTTC. This translates into CASRSSAYEQYF.

This sequence joins TRBV9 and TRBJ2-1, with D unresolved. The germline V and J ends were trimmed by 2 bases and 7 bases, with 16 bases remaining between them. CDR1 and CDR2 (germline): SGDLS, YYNGEE. The CDR3 totals 15 residues. CDR3 sequence reads: CASSVGKSPSNEQFF. The CDR3 nucleotides read TGTGCCAGCAGCGTTGGGAAGTCCCCATCTAATGAGCAGTTCTTC.

This clonotype was counted many times. The rearrangement joins TRBV25-1 to TRBJ1-1; TRBD1 matches at 8 bases. V trimming: 4 bases; J trimming: 5 bases; junction bases outside the gene matches: 6. Germline loops: CDR1 MGHDK, CDR2 SYGVNS. The length of the CDR3 is 14 residues. The CDR3 loop is CASSGTGKITEAFF. The CDR3 nucleotides are TGTGCCAGCAGTGGGACAGGGAAGATAACTGAAGCTTTCTTT.